This TCR beta chain appears in the sequencing data of a study of shared clonotypes between healthy human individuals. The CDR3 has 12 residues. Germline CDR1 SNHLY, CDR2 FYNNEI. J was trimmed by 4 bases and V by 8 bases; bases with no gene match: 4. The table came from immunoSEQ multiplex PCR; TCRdb's copy has only in-frame clones and leaves some out. Among over 950,000 clones listed, roughly 77% were seen once. The sequence came from a man between 18 and 29 years old in good health. Some clones in this sample may be carry-over from other donors' samples. Source material: memory CD4+ T cells from PBMCs. Described subset: CD45RA-negative fraction. The V call is TRBV2, the J call TRBJ2-5, with 7 bases matching TRBD2. The CDR3 protein is CASGGGRETQYF. As DNA, the CDR3 is TGTGCCAGCGGGGGGGGTAGAGAGACCCAGTACTTC.